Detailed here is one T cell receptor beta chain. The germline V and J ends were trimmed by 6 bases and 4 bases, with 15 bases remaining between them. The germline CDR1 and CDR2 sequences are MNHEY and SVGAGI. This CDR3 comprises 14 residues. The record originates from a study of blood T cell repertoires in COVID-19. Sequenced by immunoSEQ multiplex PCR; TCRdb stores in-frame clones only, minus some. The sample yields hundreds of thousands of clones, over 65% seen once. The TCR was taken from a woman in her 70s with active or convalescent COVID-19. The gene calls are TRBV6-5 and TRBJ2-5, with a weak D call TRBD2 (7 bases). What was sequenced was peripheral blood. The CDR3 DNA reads TGTGCCAGCAGCCGGGGGGCGAAAGGAGAGACCCAGTACTTC. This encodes CASSRGAKGETQYF.